This TCR beta chain was recovered during a study of blood T cell repertoires in COVID-19. Study-level information: The samples span acute and convalescent COVID-19 from the United States, Italy and Spain.

Sequenced by immunoSEQ multiplex PCR; TCRdb stores in-frame clones only, minus some. This table has tens of thousands of clones, approximately 86% appearing once. For this clone: One junction end does not reproduce the germline sequence, and a read error may be involved. Within the sample, other DNA sequences also encode this same CDR3.

From germline, CDR1 is MGHRA and CDR2 YSYEKL. CDR3 size: 16 residues. The specimen sequenced was peripheral blood. The V call is TRBV4-1, the J call TRBJ2-6; TRBD1 might be the D (5 bases). The sequence derives from a man aged 45 to 65 with active COVID-19. The CDR3 protein is CASSQEGDSGANVLTF. As DNA, the CDR3 is TGCGCCAGCAGCCAAGAGGGCGACTCTGGGGCCAACGTCTTGACTTTC.